This entry lists 15 T cell receptor beta chains sequenced from one sample in a study of shared clonotypes between healthy human individuals. Assay: immunoSEQ multiplex PCR; the TCRdb copy retains only in-frame clones and omits some. The data contain 2 million to 2.5 million clones, less than 95% of them singletons. Material: naive CD4+ T cells from PBMCs. The sample's subset: CD45RA+ positively selected. These receptors were obtained from a man in his late teens or twenties in good health. Some clones in this sample may be carry-over from other donors' samples.

The chain joins TRBV10-3 to TRBJ2-1; TRBD2 matches 7 bases. CDR3 length equals 14 residues. Losses at the gene ends were 7 bases for V and 4 bases for J; bases not matched to a gene: 7. Germline loops: CDR1 ENHRY, CDR2 SYGVKD. CDR3 loop: CAINRGSDYNEQFF. CDR3 in DNA: TGTGCCATCAATCGCGGGAGTGATTACAATGAGCAGTTCTTC.

The chain carries TRBV13 and TRBJ2-1; D remains ambiguous. CDR3 length equals 15 residues. V was shortened by 5 bases and J by 2 bases, with 13 bases between the two germline ends. Per germline, CDR1 PRHDT and CDR2 FYEKMQ (reference sequence). Here the CDR3 DNA reads TGTGCCAGCAGCCCCCGACGGGCCCCCTACAATGAGCAGTTCTTC. It encodes CASSPRRAPYNEQFF.

The chain uses TRBV19 and TRBJ2-7; TRBD1 aligns across 9 bases. V lost 6 bases and J lost 4; bases outside the gene matches: 7. The CDR3 length is 14 residues. Germline CDR1 reads LNHDA; CDR2 reads SQIVND (reference sequence). CDR3 in amino acids: CASRTTGGAYEQYF. DNA for the CDR3: TGTGCCAGTAGGACAACAGGGGGCGCGTACGAGCAGTACTTC.

The rearrangement uses TRBV27 and TRBJ1-3; 9 bases fit TRBD1. Germline loops: CDR1 MNHEY, CDR2 SMNVEV (reference sequence). The junction had 25 bases not matched to a gene; V was cut back by 9 bases and J by 4 bases. The CDR3 loop spans 20 amino acids. CDR3 region: CASPFWGQGESRVGGNTIYF. DNA of the CDR3: TGTGCCAGTCCCTTTTGGGGACAGGGAGAATCAAGGGTAGGGGGAAACACCATATATTTT.

This clone was seen only a few times. The sample carries other DNA sequences with the same CDR3. The genes are TRBV29-1 and TRBJ1-1, with D possibly matching TRBD1 (5 bases). There are 13 residues in the CDR3. The V gene lost 6 bases and the J gene lost 0 bases, with 11 bases spanning the gap. Germline assignment: CDR1 SQVTM and CDR2 ANQGSEA. The CDR3 DNA reads as TGCAGCGTCGGGGGGAGAATGAACACTGAAGCTTTCTTT. Translation: CSVGGRMNTEAFF.

As concerns this clone: At the DNA level, this CDR3 is encoded by other sequences in the same sample as well. CDR3 sequence (DNA): TGTGCCAGCAGCTTGGGGACAGCCAACACTGAAGCTTTCTTT. Protein sequence: CASSLGTANTEAFF. The chain combines TRBV5-5 with TRBJ1-1, with D possibly TRBD1 on 6 matching bases. Trimming cost V 0 bases and J 2 bases, with 8 bases left between them. CDR1 is SGHKS, CDR2 YYEKEE, per germline (reference sequence). The CDR3 sequence is 14 residues long. The full variable domain, in which reference TRBV5-5 and TRBJ1-1 provide the parts outside the CDR3, is DAGVTQSPTHLIKTRGQQVTLRCSPISGHKSVSWYQQVLGQGPQFIFQYYEKEERGRGNFPDRFSARQFPNYSSELNVNALLLGDSALYLCASSLGTANTEAFFGQGTRLTVV.

This chain links TRBV19 with TRBJ2-7, with TRBD2 matching over 10 bases. Losses at the gene ends were 5 bases for V and 3 bases for J; bases not matched to a gene: 4. CDR3 length: 14 amino acids. From germline, CDR1 is LNHDA and CDR2 SQIVND (reference sequence). CDR3 protein: CASSSRTSGYEQYF. The CDR3 nucleotides are TGTGCCAGTAGTTCAAGGACTAGCGGCTACGAGCAGTACTTC.

The chain joins TRBV5-1 to TRBJ2-1; D tentatively reads TRBD1 or TRBD2 (6 bases each). The CDR3 sequence is 15 residues long. Germline V gene data show CDR1 as SGHRS and CDR2 as YFSETQ. V lost 4 bases and J lost 2, with 13 bases in between. The CDR3 is CASSPPGGPYNEQFF. For the CDR3, the DNA is TGCGCCAGCAGCCCCCCCGGGGGCCCCTACAATGAGCAGTTCTTC.

The CDR3 coding sequence is TGCGCCAGCAGCCTCCCCGGGACTAATCGGGACGAGCAGTACTTC. This sequence encodes CASSLPGTNRDEQYF. The chain uses TRBV5-1 and TRBJ2-7; 7 bases fit TRBD2. CDR1 and CDR2 from the germline V gene are SGHRS and YFSETQ. With V trimmed by 4 bases and J by 5 bases, 12 bases remained unmatched. This CDR3 spans 15 amino acids. Full variable domain (remainder filled in from reference TRBV5-1 and TRBJ2-7): KAGVTQTPRYLIKTRGQQVTLSCSPISGHRSVSWYQQTPGQGLQFLFEYFSETQRNKGNFPGRFSGRQFSNSRSEMNVSTLELGDSALYLCASSLPGTNRDEQYFGPGTRLTVT.

The V and J genes are TRBV28 and TRBJ2-1, with D perhaps matching TRBD2 (6 bases). This CDR3 spans 15 amino acids. Germline CDR1 MDHEN, CDR2 SYDVKM. V gave up 5 bases and J gave up 0 bases, with 11 bases separating them. This CDR3 reads CASSPPGASYNEQFF. The CDR3, as DNA: TGTGCCAGCAGTCCACCGGGAGCCTCCTACAATGAGCAGTTCTTC.

The chain links TRBV7-2 to TRBJ2-7; D is possibly TRBD1 (8 bases). Germline CDR1 is SGHTA and CDR2 is FQGNSA. V lost 3 bases to trimming and J lost 4 bases, with 19 bases between them. The CDR3 contains 16 residues. DNA of the CDR3: TGTGCCAGCAGCTTGGGAGGGACAGGACGGTGGTACGAGCAGTACTTC. Amino acids: CASSLGGTGRWYEQYF.

The V call is TRBV27, the J call TRBJ2-7; 9 bases map to TRBD1. The CDR3 extends over 15 amino acids. CDR1 and CDR2 from the germline V gene are MNHEY and SMNVEV (reference sequence). V shed 3 bases, J shed 3 bases, and the junction held 6 bases outside the gene matches. CDR3 coding DNA: TGTGCCAGCAGTTTGAAACAGGGGGCGAACTACGAGCAGTACTTC. Its translation: CASSLKQGANYEQYF.

The chain is built from TRBV27 and TRBJ2-7, with TRBD2 matching 12 bases. Germline loops: CDR1 MNHEY, CDR2 SMNVEV (reference sequence). CDR3 length equals 15 residues. V shed 5 bases and J 4 bases; nucleotides not matched to a gene: 6. The CDR3 here is CASSHTSGRRYEQYF. CDR3 nucleotides: TGTGCCAGCAGTCACACTAGCGGGAGGCGGTACGAGCAGTACTTC.

The chain combines TRBV7-9 with TRBJ2-3; D remains unclear. This CDR3 region has 12 residues. Germline CDR1 SEHNR, CDR2 FQNEAQ (reference sequence). Trimming left V 5 bases short and J 6 bases short, with 9 bases between. CDR3 coding DNA: TGTGCCAGCAGCCACGACCGGGATACGCAGTATTTT. Translation gives CASSHDRDTQYF.

This chain links TRBV18 with TRBJ1-1; possibly TRBD1 for D (5 bases). Germline V gene data show CDR1 as KGHSH and CDR2 as LQKENI. The V and J ends lost 6 bases and 0 bases respectively, with 14 bases between them. The CDR3 totals 15 residues. The CDR3 DNA sequence: TGTGCCAGCTCCCTGGGGCGCAGGGTGAACACTGAAGCTTTCTTT. Translating gives CASSLGRRVNTEAFF.